This T cell receptor (beta chain) was documented in a study of blood T cells in healthy people across ages. Regarding the study as a whole: The recorded TCR beta diversity per million T cells decreased in a roughly linear manner with age.

The use of a sample-barcoded 5' primer and a J-beta primer mix characterized a second PCR of roughly 6 to 11 cycles. TCRdb used MiXCR to reprocess the 5' RACE reads, holding one entry per CDR3 protein. In the table there are about a million distinct CDR3 sequences, roughly 51% of which are singletons. This clonotype was found a few times. Its cognate antigen is unknown. The CDR3 sequence is 15 residues long. With V trimmed by 2 bases and J by 0 bases, 4 bases remained unmatched. Germline V gene sequence: CDR1 MNHNY, CDR2 SVGAGI (reference sequence). The TCR originated in an older woman in good health. Source material: blood. The chain recombines TRBV6-6 with TRBJ2-7; TRBD2 agrees at 7 bases. The CDR3 reads CASSYAERGSYEQYF. CDR3 sequence (DNA): TGTGCCAGCAGTTACGCGGAGCGGGGCTCCTACGAGCAGTACTTC.